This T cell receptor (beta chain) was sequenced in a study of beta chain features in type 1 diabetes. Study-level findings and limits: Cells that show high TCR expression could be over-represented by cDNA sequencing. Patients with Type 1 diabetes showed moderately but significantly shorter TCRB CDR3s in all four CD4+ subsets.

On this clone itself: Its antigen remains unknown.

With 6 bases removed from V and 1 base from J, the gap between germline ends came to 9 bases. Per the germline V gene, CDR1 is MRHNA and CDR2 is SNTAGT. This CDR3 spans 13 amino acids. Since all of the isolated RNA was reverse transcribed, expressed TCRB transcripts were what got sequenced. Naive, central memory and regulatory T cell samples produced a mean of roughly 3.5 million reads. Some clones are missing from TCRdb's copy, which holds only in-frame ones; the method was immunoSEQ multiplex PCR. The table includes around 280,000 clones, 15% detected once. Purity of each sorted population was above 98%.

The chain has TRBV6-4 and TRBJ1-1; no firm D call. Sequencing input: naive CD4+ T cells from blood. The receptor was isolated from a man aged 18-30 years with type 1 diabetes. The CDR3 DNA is TGTGCCAGCAGAGGAGGGTCGAACACTGAAGCTTTCTTT. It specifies CASRGGSNTEAFF.